What follows are 2 T cell receptor beta chains derived from one specimen sequenced in a study of cytomegalovirus exposure and HLA in healthy donors. Sequencing was performed with immunoSEQ multiplex PCR; in TCRdb, only in-frame clones are kept and a portion is missing. The sample records roughly 100,000 clones, roughly 85% being singletons. Specimen: PBMCs. The source of these receptors is a man aged 18 to 30 in good health and CMV-seropositive.

The genes are TRBV5-6 and TRBJ2-1, with TRBD2 matching 13 bases. Germline values: CDR1 SGHDT, CDR2 YYEEEE. With 3 bases clipped from V and 3 bases from J, the junction kept 9 bases outside the gene matches. This CDR3 spans 18 amino acids. The DNA of the CDR3 is TGTGCCAGCAGCTCCGGGACTAGCGGGAAACCCATCTACAATGAGCAGTTCTTC. Amino acid sequence: CASSSGTSGKPIYNEQFF.

This chain links TRBV6-1 with TRBJ1-5; 8 bases are shared with TRBD1. The CDR3 runs to 15 residues. The V gene's germline CDR1 is MNHNS and CDR2 SASEGT. V shed 11 bases, J shed 4 bases, and the junction held 13 bases outside the gene matches. The CDR3 here is CAGGDRRDPNQPQHF. CDR3 DNA: TGTGCCGGCGGGGACAGGAGGGACCCAAATCAGCCCCAGCATTTT.